Sequencing of this T cell receptor (beta chain) was carried out in a study of post-analysis software for immune sequencing data. Overall study findings and caveats: A few TRBV segments appeared more often in patients than in controls, and TRBV5-6, TRBV5-1 and TRBV20-1 were among these.

Unique-molecular-identifier-tagged TCR beta cDNA libraries were used. TCRdb recomputed calls from the PCR reads with MiXCR, one row per CDR3 protein. The sample consists of about 150,000 distinct CDR3 sequences, approximately 31% of them appearing once. In its sample, this clonotype was seen many times. Its specificity is not known. Germline V CDR1 and CDR2: SQVTM, ANQGSEA. The V end was cut by 5 bases, the J end by 2 bases, with 12 bases between. The CDR3 loop spans 13 amino acids. This receptor was identified in a girl aged 5 to 17 with multiple sclerosis. V gene TRBV29-1 combines with J gene TRBJ1-2; D unclear. The material sequenced was blood. CDR3 sequence (DNA): TGCAGCGTTCAGGAAGGGCTAAACTATGGCTACACCTTC. Its translation is CSVQEGLNYGYTF.